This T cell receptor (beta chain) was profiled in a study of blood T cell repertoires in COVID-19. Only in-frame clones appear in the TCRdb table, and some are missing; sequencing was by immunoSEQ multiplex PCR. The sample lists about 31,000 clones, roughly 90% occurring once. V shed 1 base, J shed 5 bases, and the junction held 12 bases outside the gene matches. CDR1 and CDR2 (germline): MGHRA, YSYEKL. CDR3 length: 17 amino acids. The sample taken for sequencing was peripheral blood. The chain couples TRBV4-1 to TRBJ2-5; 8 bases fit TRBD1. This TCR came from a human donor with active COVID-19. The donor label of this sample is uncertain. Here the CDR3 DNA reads TGCGCCAGCAGCCAAGCTAACCCGGGCAGGGGGCGCGAGACCCAGTACTTC. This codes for CASSQANPGRGRETQYF.